This TCR beta chain appears in the sequencing data of a study of T-cell reconstitution after alpha-beta-depleted transplantation in children. Study outcomes and limitations: Two months or so post-transplant, alpha-beta T cells reportedly derived from several hundred expanded graft clones.

This clonotype has just a few counts. The antigen remains unidentified. Germline CDR1 MNHEY, CDR2 SVGAGI. The CDR3 length is 16 residues. Germline trimming cut 4 bases from V and 0 bases from J; bases unmatched to any gene: 5. Unique molecular identifiers tagged the TCRbeta library. TCRdb independently ran MiXCR on the PCR reads; one entry per CDR3 protein. The sample contains about 1,000,000 distinct CDR3 sequences, roughly 29% of which appear only once. The chain carries TRBV6-5 and TRBJ1-3; 8 positions match TRBD1. This specimen was PBMCs, mostly from graft donor cells, taken 360 days after TCRalphabeta/CD19-depleted stem cell transplant. This clonotype was obtained from a boy less than two years old who had a stem cell transplant for SCID, so the T cells may come from the graft donor. CDR3 amino acids: CASSLTGVRSGNTIYF. The CDR3 DNA sequence: TGTGCCAGCAGTTTGACAGGGGTCCGCTCTGGAAACACCATATATTTT.